Sequencing of this TCR beta chain was carried out in a study of blood T cell repertoires in COVID-19. The ends were cut back, 3 bases at V and 9 bases at J, with 14 bases in the middle. The CDR3 consists of 13 residues. As handled by the study authors: Reference gene primer amplification in the assay estimated nucleated cell counts. Assay used: immunoSEQ multiplex PCR; TCRdb lists only in-frame clones, some missing. V, J and clone size were drawn from that table, and D and trimming were deduced from the DNA. The data show about 120,000 clones, 85% to 90% seen once. The receptor comes from a woman aged 45-65 years with acute or convalescent COVID-19. The sample consisted of peripheral blood. This chain connects TRBV23-1 to TRBJ1-1; D gene ambiguous. TRBV23-1 is sorted into the ORF group, with uncertain function. The CDR3 DNA reads as TGCGCCAGCAGTCAGAGTACGGGAGAACAAGCTTTCTTT. Encoded protein: CASSQSTGEQAFF.